This T cell receptor (beta chain) was sequenced during a study of T cells in lung cancer brain metastases. The overall study: Most patients, about 90% of the roughly 20, got no therapy between primary and metastasis resection. Whole-study results and caveats: Compared with paired primaries, brain metastases showed fewer unique productive clones (around 1,500 versus 4,400).

Sequencing was performed with immunoSEQ multiplex PCR; in TCRdb, only in-frame clones are kept and a portion is missing. Among a few thousand clones listed, approximately 91% were seen once. Germline-derived CDR1 and CDR2 are GTSNPN and SVGIG (reference sequence). CDR3 length: 14 residues. Trimming took 6 bases from V and 3 from J, leaving 17 bases between them. No patient had a history of multiple malignancies, as such patients were excluded. For this clone: Antigen unknown.

The J gene is TRBJ1-1, the V gene TRBV30, with TRBD1 as a possible D gene (6 bases). The material sequenced was tumor tissue from the primary lung tumor. This TCR came from a woman aged 50 to 65 with non-small cell lung cancer. The CDR3 nucleotides read TGTGCCTGTGGGACACAAAGAAGGGACACTGAAGCTTTCTTT. It encodes CACGTQRRDTEAFF.